The rows below give T cell receptor beta chains drawn from one sample of a study of blood T cell repertoires in COVID-19. Sequenced by immunoSEQ multiplex PCR; TCRdb stores in-frame clones only, minus some. The data contain about 360,000 clones, around 87% of them seen just once; the ten biggest clones take up approximately 1.9%. Specimen: PBMCs or T cells enriched from blood (not recorded which). Receptor source: a man aged 40-49 years in a cohort exposed to, infected with or recovered from COVID-19 (not recorded which). CDR3s include the opening cysteine and the closing phenylalanine or tryptophan. A D gene is named only where the DNA matches it firmly. A clone size is listed for some rows: how often the clone was seen (once, few, many), or a class if it is expanded.

d_call	v_call	clone_size	j_call	cdr3_nt	cdr3_aa
TRBD1	TRBV4-1	-	TRBJ2-1	TGCGCCAGCAGCCAAGAACGTAGGACCGGGACAGGTCCCTCCAATGAGCAGTTCTTC	CASSQERRTGTGPSNEQFF
TRBD2	TRBV15	-	TRBJ2-5	TGTGCCACCAGCAGACCGGGACTACAAGAGACCCAGTACTTC	CATSRPGLQETQYF
TRBD1	TRBV28	-	TRBJ1-6	TGTGCCAGCAAACCGGGACAGAATAATTCACCCCTCCACTTT	CASKPGQNNSPLHF
TRBD1	TRBV23-1	-	TRBJ2-7	TGCGCCAGCAGTCAAGGGACAGGGGCCGCCAGCGATCGCCGCTTTTACGAGCAGTACTTC	CASSQGTGAASDRRFYEQYF
-	TRBV28	-	TRBJ2-3	TGTGCCAGCAATCCAGAGGGACTCCTTAGCACAGATACGCAGTATTTT	CASNPEGLLSTDTQYF
-	TRBV20-1	-	TRBJ2-7	TGCAGTGCTAGTTCACAGTACGAGCAGTACTTC	CSASSQYEQYF
TRBD2	TRBV7-6	-	TRBJ2-7	TGTGCCAGCAGCTTAGTGGAAGGGGGTAGCGGGAGTCAGTACTTC	CASSLVEGGSGSQYF
TRBD1	TRBV28	-	TRBJ2-7	TGTGCCAGCAGGCGGACAGGTATTTCCTACGAGCAGTACTTC	CASRRTGISYEQYF
TRBD2	TRBV5-1	few	TRBJ2-2	TGCGCCAGCAGCAGAACTAGCGGGAACACCGGGGAGCTGTTTTTT	CASSRTSGNTGELFF
TRBD1	TRBV6-5	-	TRBJ1-2	TGTGCCAGCAGAAGGACAGGGGGCAGAGGCTACACCTTC	CASRRTGGRGYTF
-	TRBV7-2	-	TRBJ1-2	TGTGCCAGCAGCTTAACAGTTCGACCCGATGGCTACACCTTC	CASSLTVRPDGYTF
TRBD1	TRBV6-5	-	TRBJ1-2	TGTGCCAGCAGTTCAACACAGGGGGCGGAGTATGGCTACACCTTC	CASSSTQGAEYGYTF
-	TRBV5-1	-	TRBJ2-2	TGCGCCAGCAGCTTGGCAGGGGAAGTCACCGGGGAGCTGTTTTTT	CASSLAGEVTGELFF
TRBD1	TRBV4-1	-	TRBJ1-2	TGCGCCAGCAGCCACCTCGGGACAGGCCGTTCCCTGAACTATGGCTACACCTTC	CASSHLGTGRSLNYGYTF
-	TRBV9	-	TRBJ1-4	TGTGCCAGCAGCGGACAGGCGCCTAATGAAAAACTGTTTTTT	CASSGQAPNEKLFF
TRBD1	TRBV28	-	TRBJ1-5	TGTGCCAGCAGCTCGGACAGGGCCTATCAGCCCCAGCATTTT	CASSSDRAYQPQHF
TRBD1	TRBV5-1	-	TRBJ2-3	TGCGCCAGCAGCTTGCCCCGGACAGGGTCGGCAGATACGCAGTATTTT	CASSLPRTGSADTQYF
-	TRBV10-3	-	TRBJ1-2	TGTGCCATCAGTGAGGGAGAATATAACTATGGCTACACCTTC	CAISEGEYNYGYTF
TRBD1	TRBV29-1	-	TRBJ1-5	TGCAGCGTAGGACAGGGGCTCTATCAGCCCCAGCATTTT	CSVGQGLYQPQHF
TRBD2	TRBV3-1/TRBV3-2	-	TRBJ2-3	TGTGCCAGCAGCCAGGGGGGGACTAGCGGAAACACAGATACGCAGTATTTT	CASSQGGTSGNTDTQYF
TRBD2	TRBV7-2	-	TRBJ2-3	TGTGCCAGCAGCCCTTGGACTAGCCCAGATACGCAGTATTTT	CASSPWTSPDTQYF
TRBD1	TRBV15	-	TRBJ1-5	TGTGCCACCAGCAGAGGTGGACAGGCCAGCAATCAGCCCCAGCATTTT	CATSRGGQASNQPQHF
TRBD1	TRBV5-1	-	TRBJ1-6	TGCGCCAGCAGCTTAGGACAGGACCCCTATAATTCACCCCTCCACTTT	CASSLGQDPYNSPLHF
TRBD1	TRBV5-1	-	TRBJ1-4	TGCGCCAGCAGCTTGGAGGGGGCGACGCGGAAAAAACTGTTTTTT	CASSLEGATRKKLFF
TRBD1	TRBV18	once	TRBJ1-2	TGTGCCAGCTCACCAGGGACAGTAAACTATGGCTACACCTTC	CASSPGTVNYGYTF
TRBD2	TRBV19	few	TRBJ2-7	TGTGCCAGTAGTAGAACCCGCTCTTCTAGCGGGAGGGGTTCCTACGAGCAGTACTTC	CASSRTRSSSGRGSYEQYF
-	TRBV28	-	TRBJ1-3	TGTGCCAGCAGTTATACGGACAGAAATGGAAACACCATATATTTT	CASSYTDRNGNTIYF
TRBD2	TRBV6-5	-	TRBJ2-3	TGTGCCAGCAAGACGACTAGCGGGTCCGATACGCAGTATTTT	CASKTTSGSDTQYF
TRBD2	TRBV4-2	-	TRBJ2-5	TGTGCCAGCAGCCATAAACGACAGGGGGTGACTAGCGGGGCAACAAAAGAGACCCAGTACTTC	CASSHKRQGVTSGATKETQYF
TRBD2	TRBV5-1	-	TRBJ2-3	TGCGCCAGCAGCGTGGGACTAGCAGCCAACACAGATACGCAGTATTTT	CASSVGLAANTDTQYF
-	TRBV19	-	TRBJ2-6	TGTGCCAGTAGTATCCTGGCTTCTGGGGCCAACGTCCTGACTTTC	CASSILASGANVLTF
-	TRBV7-2	-	TRBJ2-1	TGTGCCAGCAGCACAAACAATGAGCAGTTCTTC	CASSTNNEQFF
-	TRBV20-1	-	TRBJ2-7	TGCAGTGCTAGTTCCAGAACCGGGTCCCACTCCTACGAGCAGTACTTC	CSASSRTGSHSYEQYF
TRBD1	TRBV27	-	TRBJ2-4	TGTGCCAGCAGTTTCGGACAGGGAAGTCAAAACATTCAGTACTTC	CASSFGQGSQNIQYF
-	TRBV6-5	few	TRBJ2-7	TGTGCCAGCAGTTTCCAGGGATCCTACGAGCAGTACTTC	CASSFQGSYEQYF
-	TRBV3-1/TRBV3-2	-	TRBJ1-3	TGTGCCAGCAACTATGGAAACACCATATATTTT	CASNYGNTIYF
TRBD2	TRBV10-3	-	TRBJ2-3	TGTGCCATCAGTGAGTCGACTAGCGGGAGGACAGATACGCAGTATTTT	CAISESTSGRTDTQYF
TRBD2	TRBV18	-	TRBJ2-3	TGTGCCAGCTCACCCGTACTAGCGGGAGGGAGAGATACGCAGTATTTT	CASSPVLAGGRDTQYF
-	TRBV3-1/TRBV3-2	-	TRBJ2-3	TGTGCCAGCAGCCAAGATCTAGGAGCTAGCACAGATACGCAGTATTTT	CASSQDLGASTDTQYF
TRBD1	TRBV7-9	few	TRBJ2-2	TGTGCCAGCAGGCTGACAGGGGGGAACACCGGGGAGCTGTTTTTT	CASRLTGGNTGELFF
TRBD2	TRBV19	once	TRBJ2-1	TGTGCCAGTAGTCTCGGGACTAGCGTAATCGATGAGCAGTTCTTC	CASSLGTSVIDEQFF
TRBD2	TRBV28	once	TRBJ2-1	TGTGCCAGCAGTTTACCGGAGGTACGGGGGAGGGCCGGGAATGAGCAGTTCTTC	CASSLPEVRGRAGNEQFF
TRBD1	TRBV5-1	-	TRBJ2-7	TGCGCCAGCAGCCGGGACAGGGGCACCTACGAGCAGTACTTC	CASSRDRGTYEQYF
-	TRBV6-5	-	TRBJ2-7	TGTGCCACGACCGGAGAAGCAGGGTTACGCTACGAGCAGTACTTC	CATTGEAGLRYEQYF
-	TRBV6-5	-	TRBJ2-7	TGTGCCAGCAGGATGACAGAATCAATCTACGAGCAGTACTTC	CASRMTESIYEQYF
TRBD2	TRBV28	-	TRBJ2-1	TGTGCCAGCAGTCTGGGACTAAACAATGAGCAGTTCTTC	CASSLGLNNEQFF
TRBD2	TRBV19	-	TRBJ2-1	TGTGCCAGTAGTAGCAGGGGGCGCAGGACTAGCGGGCTCTACAATGAGCAGTTCTTC	CASSSRGRRTSGLYNEQFF
-	TRBV28	-	TRBJ2-2	TGTGCCAGCAGTCGCGCAGGGGCGCGTGACGGGGAGCTGTTTTTT	CASSRAGARDGELFF
TRBD1	TRBV29-1	-	TRBJ2-1	TGCAGCGTAGACAGGGGAAGAAGCAATGAGCAGTTCTTC	CSVDRGRSNEQFF
-	TRBV18	-	TRBJ2-7	TGTGCCAGCTCACCACCCGGACTGACACTCGCCTACGAGCAGTACTTC	CASSPPGLTLAYEQYF
TRBD2	TRBV28	-	TRBJ2-7	TGTGCCAGCAGAAACTCGGGGACTAGCGGGTACGAGCAGTACTTC	CASRNSGTSGYEQYF
TRBD2	TRBV4-1	few	TRBJ2-7	TGCGCCAGCAGCCAAGCGGGAGGGGTTCCCTACGAGCAGTACTTC	CASSQAGGVPYEQYF
-	TRBV15	-	TRBJ1-1	TGTGCCACCAGCAGAGGGGGGACATCCAACACTGAAGCTTTCTTT	CATSRGGTSNTEAFF
-	TRBV4-1	-	TRBJ2-1	TGCGCCAGCAGCCAAGATGAAGCGTTTCGGTCTTTTCGTGAGCAGTTCTTC	CASSQDEAFRSFREQFF
-	TRBV28	-	TRBJ2-7	TGTGCCAGCAGCTCGAACAGTGGCTCGGGGGAGCAGTACTTC	CASSSNSGSGEQYF